The 20 T cell receptor beta chains listed next were all sequenced from one sample in a study of human CD8 memory T cell subsets. Researchers made TCR beta libraries via UMI-labeled 5' RACE. TCRdb reprocessed the 5' RACE reads, keeping one entry per CDR3 protein, no DNA. Here the sample table reports some 4,100 distinct CDR3 sequences. Sequenced input: CD8+ T cells from PBMCs. The receptors were gathered from a human donor in good health.

The chain uses TRBV15 and TRBJ2-1; no DNA is available, so the TRBD2 call from TCRdb remains unchecked. Germline V gives CDR1 LNHNV, CDR2 YYDKDF (reference sequence). CDR3 size: 17 residues. CDR3 sequence: CATSRPTSGRPGNEQFF. The variable domain in full, completed from reference TRBV15 and TRBJ2-1, reads DAMVIQNPRYQVTQFGKPVTLSCSQTLNHNVMYWYQQKSSQAPKLLFHYYDKDFNNEADTPDNFQSRRPNTSFCFLDIRSPGLGDTAMYLCATSRPTSGRPGNEQFFGPGTRLTVL.

This clonotype is medium-sized by frequency. The chain couples TRBV12-3 or TRBV12-4 to TRBJ2-3; TCRdb's assignment of TRBD1 cannot be checked, as there is no DNA. This CDR3 has 16 amino acids. CDR3 in amino acids: CASSSPWAGGADTQYF.

Here the CDR3 reads CASSPITGDNYGYTF. V is TRBV4-2 and J is TRBJ1-2; the TCRdb call, TRBD1, lacks DNA for checking. Germline V CDR1 and CDR2: LGHNA, YNFKEQ. This CDR3 is 15 amino acids long.

This chain joins TRBV6-4 and TRBJ2-1; TCRdb returns TRBD2, unconfirmable since there is no DNA. CDR1 and CDR2 (germline): MRHNA, SNTAGT. The CDR3 length is 15 residues. The CDR3 protein is CASSDIAGADNEQFF.

Its frequency marks this clonotype as medium-sized. The genes are TRBV20-1 and TRBJ2-1; TCRdb reports TRBD1, a call that lacks DNA to check it against. The germline V gene has CDR1 DFQATT and CDR2 SNEGSKA (reference sequence). The CDR3 has 12 amino acids. This CDR3 reads CSANLRGDEQFF.

The J gene is TRBJ2-7, the V gene TRBV7-8; TCRdb designates TRBD1, a call that cannot be tested without DNA. CDR1 SGHVS and CDR2 FQNEAQ come from the germline V gene. The CDR3 loop spans 14 amino acids. CDR3 sequence reads: CASSLRDRVYEQYF. Full variable domain (outside the CDR3, taken from reference TRBV7-8 and TRBJ2-7): GAGVSQSPRYKVAKRGQDVALRCDPISGHVSLFWYQQALGQGPEFLTYFQNEAQLDKSGLPSDRFFAERPEGSVSTLKIQRTQQEDSAVYLCASSLRDRVYEQYFGPGTRLTVT.

The CDR3: CSARDRAGQSDTEAFF. The chain joins TRBV20-1 to TRBJ1-1; the D call of TRBD1 rests on TCRdb alone, since no DNA is present to check it. Germline-derived CDR1 and CDR2 are DFQATT and SNEGSKA (reference sequence). This CDR3 spans 16 amino acids.

The genes are TRBV25-1 and TRBJ2-2. The CDR3 length is 12 residues. Germline V gene data show CDR1 as MGHDK and CDR2 as SYGVNS. This chain's CDR3 is CASSGYTGELFF.

The genes are TRBV27 and TRBJ2-4; there is no DNA to check the TCRdb D call of TRBD2. Germline V lookup: CDR1 MNHEY, CDR2 SMNVEV (reference sequence). The CDR3 is 17 amino acids. CDR3 sequence reads: CASSLSSGGRFINIQYF.

The CDR3 region is CASTLDFQETQYF. V usage is TRBV6-2 or TRBV6-3 and J usage is TRBJ2-5; as DNA is missing, the TRBD2 call by TCRdb cannot be tested. CDR3 length: 13 residues. Germline CDR1 and CDR2: MNHEY and SVGEGT.

CDR3 amino acids: CASSQEPTTGQPQHF. The J gene is TRBJ1-5, the V gene TRBV4-2; TCRdb picks TRBD1, but there is no DNA to check that call. The CDR3 is 15 residues long. Germline loops: CDR1 LGHNA, CDR2 YNFKEQ.

The chain has TRBV7-9 and TRBJ2-6; checking the TCRdb D call of TRBD1 is not possible without DNA. The CDR3 totals 15 residues. From germline, CDR1 is SEHNR and CDR2 FQNEAQ (reference sequence). The CDR3 sequence: CASSSTGTGANVLTF.

The J gene is TRBJ2-3, the V gene TRBV7-8; TCRdb designates TRBD1, a call that cannot be tested without DNA. Germline CDR1 is SGHVS and CDR2 is FQNEAQ. This CDR3 is 19 amino acids long. CDR3 amino acids: CASSRSYDRDGSSTDTQYF.

The rearrangement joins TRBV6-4 to TRBJ1-1; TCRdb reports TRBD1, a call that lacks DNA to check it against. This CDR3 is built from 13 residues. Germline CDR1 reads MRHNA; CDR2 reads SNTAGT. CDR3 in amino acids: CASSDSDSTEAFF.

J is TRBJ1-1 and V is TRBV7-3. Germline V lookup: CDR1 SGHTA, CDR2 FQGTGA. The CDR3 runs 13 residues. The CDR3: CASSLTGGTEAFF.

This sequence joins TRBV4-1 and TRBJ2-5; the D call of TRBD2 rests on TCRdb alone, since no DNA is present to check it. The germline V gene has CDR1 MGHRA and CDR2 YSYEKL. The CDR3 has 16 residues. The chain's CDR3 is CASSPIGKRSQETQYF.

The CDR3 sequence is CASSLPGGDQPQHF. This chain connects TRBV7-8 to TRBJ1-5; without DNA, the TCRdb call of TRBD1 cannot be checked. Germline loops: CDR1 SGHVS, CDR2 FQNEAQ. The CDR3 has 14 residues.

This clonotype ranks as medium-sized in terms of frequency. This rearrangement joins TRBV20-1 to TRBJ1-2; the TCRdb call, TRBD1, lacks DNA for checking. The CDR3 is 13 residues long. Germline CDR1 is DFQATT and CDR2 is SNEGSKA (reference sequence). The CDR3 sequence: CSAPKDGTYGYTF.

Frequency places this clonotype as medium-sized. The genes are TRBV20-1 and TRBJ2-3; the TRBD1 assignment by TCRdb is unverifiable without DNA. Germline V gives CDR1 DFQATT, CDR2 SNEGSKA (reference sequence). The CDR3 has 11 residues. CDR3 amino acids: CSALRADTQYF.

The CDR3 loop is CASSPASQIKTQYF. The chain employs TRBV18 and TRBJ2-5; absent DNA, TCRdb's TRBD2 call cannot be checked. This CDR3 has 14 residues. CDR1 is KGHSH, CDR2 LQKENI, per germline. Full variable domain (remainder filled in from reference TRBV18 and TRBJ2-5): NAGVMQNPRHLVRRRGQEARLRCSPMKGHSHVYWYRQLPEEGLKFMVYLQKENIIDESGMPKERFSAEFPKEGPSILRIQQVVRGDSAAYFCASSPASQIKTQYFGPGTRLLVL.